The text below deals with one T cell receptor beta chain. Germline lookup yields CDR1 MGHRA and CDR2 YSYEKL. V lost 1 base and J lost 8, with 17 bases in between. CDR3 length equals 16 residues. The data originate from a study of T-cell memory formation after mild COVID-19. TCRdb processed the 5' RACE reads anew with MiXCR; each CDR3 protein has one entry. The data contain a few hundred thousand distinct CDR3 sequences, 13% to 15% of them seen just once; the ten biggest clones take up around 20%. The V and J genes are TRBV4-1 and TRBJ1-4; D ambiguous. The sequence was obtained from a man younger than 35 who had mild COVID-19 (a few samples of this study predate the infection). Cell type and time point are not known. The sequenced material came from PBMCs or a T cell subset sorted from them (not recorded which). The CDR3 DNA sequence: TGCGCCAGCAGCCAAGGAGGTATCGGACCGTCCGAAAAACTGTTTTTT. Its protein is CASSQGGIGPSEKLFF.